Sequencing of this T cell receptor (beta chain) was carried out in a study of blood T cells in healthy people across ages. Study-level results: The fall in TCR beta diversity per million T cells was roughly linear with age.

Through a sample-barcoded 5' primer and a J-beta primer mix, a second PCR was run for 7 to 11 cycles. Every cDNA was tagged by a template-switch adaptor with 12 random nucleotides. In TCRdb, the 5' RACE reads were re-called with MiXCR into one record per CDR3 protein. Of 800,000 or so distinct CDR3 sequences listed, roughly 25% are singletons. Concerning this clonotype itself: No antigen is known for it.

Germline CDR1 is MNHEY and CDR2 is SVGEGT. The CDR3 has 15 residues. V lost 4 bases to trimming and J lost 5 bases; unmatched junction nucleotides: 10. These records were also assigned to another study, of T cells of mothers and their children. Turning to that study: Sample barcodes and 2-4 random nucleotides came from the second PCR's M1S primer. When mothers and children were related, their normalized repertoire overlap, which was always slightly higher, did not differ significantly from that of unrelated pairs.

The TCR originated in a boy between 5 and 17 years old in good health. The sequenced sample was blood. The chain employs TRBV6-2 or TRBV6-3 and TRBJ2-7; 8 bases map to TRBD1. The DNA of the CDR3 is TGTGCCAGCAGTTCTATCGACAGGGGCAGGGACGAGCAGTACTTC. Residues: CASSSIDRGRDEQYF.